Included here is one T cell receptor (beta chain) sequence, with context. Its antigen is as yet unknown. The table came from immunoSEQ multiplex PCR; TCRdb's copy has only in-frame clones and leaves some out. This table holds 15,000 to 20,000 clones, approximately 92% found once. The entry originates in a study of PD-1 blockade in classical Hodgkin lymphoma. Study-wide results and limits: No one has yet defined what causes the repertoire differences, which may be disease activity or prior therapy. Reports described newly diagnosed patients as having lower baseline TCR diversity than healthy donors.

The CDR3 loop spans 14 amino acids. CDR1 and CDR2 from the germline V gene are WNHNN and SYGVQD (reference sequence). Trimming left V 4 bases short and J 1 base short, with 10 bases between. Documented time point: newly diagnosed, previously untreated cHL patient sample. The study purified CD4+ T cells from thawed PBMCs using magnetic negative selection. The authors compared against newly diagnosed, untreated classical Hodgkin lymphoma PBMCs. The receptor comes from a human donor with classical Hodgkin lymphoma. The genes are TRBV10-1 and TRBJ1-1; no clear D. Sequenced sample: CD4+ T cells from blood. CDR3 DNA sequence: TGCGCCAGCAGTGCACAAATAGGGAACACTGAAGCTTTCTTT. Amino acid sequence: CASSAQIGNTEAFF.